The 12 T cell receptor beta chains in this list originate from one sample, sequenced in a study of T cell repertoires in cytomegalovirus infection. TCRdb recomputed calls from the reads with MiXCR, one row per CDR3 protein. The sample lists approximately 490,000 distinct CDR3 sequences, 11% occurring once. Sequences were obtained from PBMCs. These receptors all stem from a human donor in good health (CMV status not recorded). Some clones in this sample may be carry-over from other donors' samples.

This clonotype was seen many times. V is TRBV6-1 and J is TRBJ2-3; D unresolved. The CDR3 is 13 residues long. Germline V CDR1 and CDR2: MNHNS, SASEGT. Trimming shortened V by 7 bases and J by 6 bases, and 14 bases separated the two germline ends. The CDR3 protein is CASIGRMGDTQYF. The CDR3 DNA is TGTGCCAGCATAGGCAGGATGGGGGATACGCAGTATTTT.

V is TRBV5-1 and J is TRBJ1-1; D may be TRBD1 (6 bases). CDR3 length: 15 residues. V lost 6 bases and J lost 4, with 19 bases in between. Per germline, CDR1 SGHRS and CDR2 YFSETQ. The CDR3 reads CASTHGGESATEAFF. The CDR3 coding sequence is TGCGCCAGCACCCACGGGGGCGAGAGTGCCACTGAAGCTTTCTTT.

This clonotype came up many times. The chain's CDR3 is CASRETGGYGYTF. DNA for the CDR3: TGTGCCAGCAGGGAGACAGGGGGCTATGGCTACACCTTC. The gene calls are TRBV6-1 and TRBJ1-2; TRBD1 agrees at 9 bases. The germline gives CDR1 MNHNS, CDR2 SASEGT. CDR3 length equals 13 residues. Unmatched junction bases numbered 3, after V lost 6 bases and J lost 4 bases.

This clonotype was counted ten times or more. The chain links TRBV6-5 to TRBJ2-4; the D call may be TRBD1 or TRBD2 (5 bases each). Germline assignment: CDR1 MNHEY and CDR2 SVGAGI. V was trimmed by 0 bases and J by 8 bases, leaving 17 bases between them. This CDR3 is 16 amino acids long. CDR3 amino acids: CASSYSRPYLGDIQYF. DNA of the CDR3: TGTGCCAGCAGTTACTCCCGCCCTTACTTGGGGGACATTCAGTACTTC.

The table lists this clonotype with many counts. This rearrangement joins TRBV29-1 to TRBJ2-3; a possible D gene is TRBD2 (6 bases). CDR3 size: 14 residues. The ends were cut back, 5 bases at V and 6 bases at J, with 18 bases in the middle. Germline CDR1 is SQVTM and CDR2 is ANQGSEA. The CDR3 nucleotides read TGCAGCGTTCCGGCGGGATCCCTCTATGATACGCAGTATTTT. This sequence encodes CSVPAGSLYDTQYF.

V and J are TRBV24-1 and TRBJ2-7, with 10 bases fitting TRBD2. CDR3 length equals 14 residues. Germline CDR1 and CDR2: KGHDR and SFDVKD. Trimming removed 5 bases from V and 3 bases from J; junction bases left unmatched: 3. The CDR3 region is CATSATSGDYEQYF. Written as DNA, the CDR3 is TGTGCCACCAGTGCCACTAGCGGGGACTACGAGCAGTACTTC.

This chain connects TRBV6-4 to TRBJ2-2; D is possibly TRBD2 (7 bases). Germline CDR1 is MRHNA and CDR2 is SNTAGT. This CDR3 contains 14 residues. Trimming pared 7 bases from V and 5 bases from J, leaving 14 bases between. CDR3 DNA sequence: TGTGCCAGCACCTCACAGGGAGGGACCGGGGAGCTGTTTTTT. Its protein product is CASTSQGGTGELFF.

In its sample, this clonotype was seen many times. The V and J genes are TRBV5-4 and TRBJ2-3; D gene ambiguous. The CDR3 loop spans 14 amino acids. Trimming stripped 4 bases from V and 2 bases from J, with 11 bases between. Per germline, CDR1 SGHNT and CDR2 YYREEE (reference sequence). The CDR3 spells CASSPESHTDTQYF. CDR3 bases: TGTGCCAGCAGCCCCGAATCACACACAGATACGCAGTATTTT.

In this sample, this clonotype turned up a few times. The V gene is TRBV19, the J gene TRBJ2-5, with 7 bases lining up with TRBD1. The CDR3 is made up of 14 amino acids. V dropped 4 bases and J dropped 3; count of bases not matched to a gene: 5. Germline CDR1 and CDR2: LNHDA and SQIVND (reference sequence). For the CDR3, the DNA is TGTGCCAGTAGTAGGACAGGCTGGGAAGAGACCCAGTACTTC. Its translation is CASSRTGWEETQYF. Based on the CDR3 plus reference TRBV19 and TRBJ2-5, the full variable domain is DGGITQSPKYLFRKEGQNVTLSCEQNLNHDAMYWYRQDPGQGLRLIYYSQIVNDFQKGDIAEGYSVSREKKESFPLTVTSAQKNPTAFYLCASSRTGWEETQYFGPGTRLLVL.

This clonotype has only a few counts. The CDR3 sequence: CASTGQGATGELFF. The CDR3 DNA follows: TGTGCCAGTACGGGACAGGGGGCTACCGGGGAGCTGTTTTTT. The chain links TRBV6-6 to TRBJ2-2; 12 bases map to TRBD1. Germline values: CDR1 MNHNY, CDR2 SVGAGI (reference sequence). The CDR3 has 14 amino acids. J lost 5 bases, V lost 9 bases, and 4 bases had no gene match.

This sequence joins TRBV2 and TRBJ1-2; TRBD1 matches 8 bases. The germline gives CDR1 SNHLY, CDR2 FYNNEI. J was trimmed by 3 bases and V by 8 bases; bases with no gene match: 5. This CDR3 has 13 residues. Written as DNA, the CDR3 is TGTGCCAGCCTTAAGGACAGGGACTATGGCTACACCTTC. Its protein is CASLKDRDYGYTF.

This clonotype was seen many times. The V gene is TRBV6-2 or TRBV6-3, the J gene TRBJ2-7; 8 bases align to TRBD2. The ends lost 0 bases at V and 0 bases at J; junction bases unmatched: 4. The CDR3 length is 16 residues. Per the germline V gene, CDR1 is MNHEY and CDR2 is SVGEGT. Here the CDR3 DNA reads TGTGCCAGCAGTTACTCAACCAGCGGGAGCTCCTACGAGCAGTACTTC. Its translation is CASSYSTSGSSYEQYF.